Presented here are 19 T cell receptor beta chains from one specimen sequenced in a study of T cell clonality in common variable immunodeficiency. Study conclusions and caveats: Reportedly, TCR beta sequences from common variable immunodeficiency showed fewer deletions and N-nucleotide insertions.

Their cognate antigens are unknown. The table came from immunoSEQ multiplex PCR; TCRdb's copy has only in-frame clones and leaves some out. The repertoire shows fewer than 25,000 clones, none seen only once; the top ten take about 2.5%. Sequenced input: peripheral blood mononuclear cells. These receptors were obtained from a human donor with common variable immunodeficiency.

This clone was counted ten times or more. The read comes to an end 3 residues before the CDR3 does, leaving the germline J gene to fill in the end. The chain uses TRBV11-2 and TRBJ2-5, with 9 bases identical to TRBD2. Looked up from germline, CDR1 is SGHAT and CDR2 is FQNNGV. The V segment lost 4 bases and the J segment 5 bases; nucleotides outside the gene matches: 5. The CDR3 covers 14 residues. This CDR3 is CASSSIAGVETQYF. CDR3 DNA (partial): TGTGCCAGCAGCTCCATAGCGGGAGTGGAGACC.

This clone has at least ten counts. The CDR3 end falls 3 residues outside the read, so it is completed with the germline J gene. V and J are TRBV18 and TRBJ2-7, with 9 bases matching TRBD1. V shed 5 bases, J shed 5 bases, and the junction held 13 bases outside the gene matches. Germline CDR1 KGHSH, CDR2 LQKENI. The CDR3 totals 16 residues. The part of the CDR3 DNA that was read is TGTGCCAGCTCAGCAAACAAACCGGGACAGGGCCACGAG. It encodes CASSANKPGQGHE. The full CDR3 reads CASSANKPGQGHEQYF.

This clone was found many times. The CDR3 extends 3 residues past the end of the read, so its final part is completed from the germline J gene. This chain uses TRBV19 with TRBJ1-2; the match to TRBD1 covers 8 bases. CDR3 length: 14 residues. The germline CDR1 and CDR2 sequences are LNHDA and SQIVND (reference sequence). The CDR3 region is CASRNTGTGYGYTF. The CDR3 bases that were read are TGTGCCAGTAGAAATACCGGGACAGGATACGGC.

This clone was observed many times. CDR3 DNA, as far as it was read: TGTGCCAGTAGTATGGGGGGAAGTACCTACAATGAG. Translation gives CASSMGGSTYNE. The CDR3 reads in full as CASSMGGSTYNEQFF. The rearrangement uses TRBV19 and TRBJ2-1; perhaps TRBD2 as D (6 bases). The read stops 3 residues short of the end of the CDR3; the missing end is completed from the germline J gene. Between the trimmed V and J ends, which lost 3 bases and 2 bases, there was a span of 11 bases. CDR1 is LNHDA, CDR2 SQIVND, per germline (reference sequence). The length of the CDR3 is 15 residues.

The table lists this clone with many counts. Sequencing ends 3 residues short of the CDR3 end; the germline J gene provides the rest. The chain is built from TRBV20-1 and TRBJ2-2, with 7 bases fitting TRBD1. The J segment lost 5 bases and the V segment lost 0 bases, leaving 12 bases of the junction unmatched. In germline, CDR1 is DFQATT, CDR2 SNEGSKA (reference sequence). The CDR3 runs 17 residues. CDR3 region: CSARDLGSAGGTGELFF. Incomplete CDR3 DNA: TGCAGTGCTAGAGATCTCGGGTCGGCAGGGGGAACCGGGGAG.

Comments on this clone: Read coverage stops 3 residues before the CDR3 terminus; the germline J gene supplies the remainder. The V and J genes are TRBV18 and TRBJ1-1, with 10 bases aligning to TRBD1. In germline, CDR1 is KGHSH, CDR2 LQKENI. J was trimmed by 7 bases and V by 3 bases; bases with no gene match: 2. The CDR3 is made up of 13 amino acids. The sequenced part of the CDR3 DNA is TGTGCCAGCTCACCGAGGGACAGGGGTGAA. It codes for CASSPRDRGE. The entire CDR3 is CASSPRDRGEAFF.

This clone was picked up many times. Coverage ceases 3 residues before the CDR3 finishes, and the germline J gene fills in the end. The chain uses TRBV5-1 and TRBJ2-1, with D unresolved. The germline gives CDR1 SGHRS, CDR2 YFSETQ. The V and J ends lost 0 bases and 9 bases respectively, with 13 bases between them. The CDR3 contains 14 residues. This CDR3 reads CASSLARDGGEQFF. CDR3 DNA (partial): TGCGCCAGCAGCTTGGCCCGAGACGGCGGTGAG. The complete variable domain, with remaining parts taken from reference TRBV5-1 and TRBJ2-1, reads KAGVTQTPRYLIKTRGQQVTLSCSPISGHRSVSWYQQTPGQGLQFLFEYFSETQRNKGNFPGRFSGRQFSNSRSEMNVSTLELGDSALYLCASSLARDGGEQFFGPGTRLTVL.

A few counts support this clone. The read gets to within 3 residues of the CDR3 end, and the germline J gene fills in the rest. The rearrangement uses TRBV20-1 and TRBJ2-7, with TRBD2 matching 10 bases. CDR1 and CDR2 from the germline V gene are DFQATT and SNEGSKA (reference sequence). This CDR3 region has 15 residues. The V and J ends lost 7 bases and 5 bases, in that order; junction bases with no gene match: 14. The CDR3 bases that were read are TGCAGTGTTTACTATCCTGCTAGCGGGAGCCACGAG. Encoded protein: CSVYYPASGSHE. The full CDR3 protein is CSVYYPASGSHEQYF.

This clone was seen repeatedly, ten times or more. The observed sequence ends 3 residues before the CDR3 terminus, with the missing tail filled in from the germline J gene. The rearrangement uses TRBV12-3 or TRBV12-4 and TRBJ1-1, with D possibly TRBD1 on 5 matching bases. The CDR3 contains 14 residues. The CDR3 reads CASTTGRPEGEAFF. The part of the CDR3 DNA that was read is TGTGCCAGCACCACAGGACGGCCGGAGGGCGAA.

In regard to this clone: The CDR3 end falls 3 residues outside the read, so it is completed with the germline J gene. The V gene is TRBV7-9, the J gene TRBJ2-7; D uncertain. The length of the CDR3 is 11 residues. The germline V and J ends were trimmed by 3 bases and 4 bases, with 4 bases remaining between them. CDR1 and CDR2 from the germline V gene are SEHNR and FQNEAQ (reference sequence). The CDR3 DNA, read in part, is TGTGCCAGCAGCTTTAATTACGAG. This translates into CASSFNYE. The whole CDR3 protein is CASSFNYEQYF.

This clone has only a few counts. The CDR3 end is not reached by the read, which stops 3 residues before it; the germline J gene fills it in. The chain is built from TRBV7-9 and TRBJ2-3, with unresolved D. Per germline, CDR1 SEHNR and CDR2 FQNEAQ (reference sequence). This CDR3 is built from 15 residues. Trimming stripped 2 bases from V and 4 bases from J, with 13 bases between. CDR3 bases read: TGTGCCAGCAGCTTACGCGGTCCAAGGCCAGATACG. The encoded protein is CASSLRGPRPDT. The complete CDR3 protein is CASSLRGPRPDTQYF.

This clone was counted at least ten times. The DNA ends 3 residues before the CDR3 does, and the rest of the CDR3 is filled in from the germline J gene. The J gene is TRBJ1-4, the V gene TRBV5-1, with D uncertain. Germline V gene sequence: CDR1 SGHRS, CDR2 YFSETQ. Trimming removed 1 base at V and 0 bases at J, with 7 bases between. The CDR3 covers 15 residues. The CDR3 sequence: CASSLSGPTNEKLFF. The covered CDR3 bases are TGCGCCAGCAGCTTGTCTGGGCCAACTAATGAAAAA.

This clone was counted at least ten times. The read terminates 3 residues before the CDR3 end, so the remaining end is supplied by the germline J gene. The chain couples TRBV20-1 to TRBJ2-7; 8 bases fit TRBD1. The CDR3 extends over 15 amino acids. Trimming removed 3 bases from V and 4 bases from J; junction bases left unmatched: 11. Germline CDR1 DFQATT, CDR2 SNEGSKA (reference sequence). The DNA read from the CDR3 is TGCAGTGCTAGGAACTTCAGGGGGCTCGGATACGAG. Encoded protein: CSARNFRGLGYE. The entire CDR3 protein reads CSARNFRGLGYEQYF.

In its sample, this clone was seen many times. The CDR3 extends 3 residues past the end of the read, so its final part is completed from the germline J gene. The chain uses TRBV3-1 (or the pseudogene TRBV3-2) and TRBJ2-7; TRBD1 matches at 10 bases. V gave up 3 bases and J gave up 2 bases; unmatched junction bases: 10. The CDR3 is 17 amino acids. Germline V gene data show CDR1 as LGHDT and CDR2 as YNNKEL (reference sequence). Partial CDR3 DNA: TGTGCCAGCAGCCAGGCGCCCACCGGGACAGGGGCCTACGAG. Protein product: CASSQAPTGTGAYE. The whole CDR3 is CASSQAPTGTGAYEQYF.

This clone was observed a few times. The read falls 3 residues short of the CDR3 end, and the missing part is taken from the germline J gene. This chain links TRBV2 with TRBJ2-7; D is undetermined. Germline V gene data show CDR1 as SNHLY and CDR2 as FYNNEI. The V and J ends lost 4 bases and 1 base respectively, with 5 bases between them. The CDR3 extends over 12 amino acids. CDR3 in amino acids: CASSVQSYEQYF. Partial CDR3 DNA: TGTGCCAGCAGTGTACAGTCCTACGAG.

In its sample, this clone was seen many times. The DNA ends 3 residues before the CDR3 does, and the rest of the CDR3 is filled in from the germline J gene. This chain connects TRBV20-1 to TRBJ2-1, with 7 bases that match TRBD2. From germline, CDR1 is DFQATT and CDR2 SNEGSKA (reference sequence). The CDR3 is 15 residues long. V gave up 1 base and J gave up 6 bases; unmatched junction bases: 9. Partial CDR3 DNA: TGCAGTGCTAGAGGGGGCCTAGCGGAGAGCAATGAG. Residues: CSARGGLAESNE. The CDR3, in full, reads CSARGGLAESNEQFF.

The table lists this clone with many counts. The read terminates 3 residues ahead of where the CDR3 ends, so the germline J gene completes it. This chain links TRBV29-1 with TRBJ2-7, with a possible D match to TRBD1 (5 bases). With 7 bases removed from V and 6 bases from J, the gap between germline ends came to 10 bases. This CDR3 region has 10 residues. Germline CDR1 SQVTM, CDR2 ANQGSEA. CDR3 DNA, as far as it was read: TGCAGCGCCTCAGGGTTCGAG. This codes for CSASGFE. In full, the CDR3 is CSASGFEQYF.

This clone was observed at least ten times. CDR3 loop: CASSQGTSGSLFYEQYF. The covered CDR3 bases are TGTGCCAGCTCACAAGGGACTAGCGGGAGCCTCTTTTACGAG. The chain couples TRBV18 to TRBJ2-7; 14 positions match TRBD2. The read halts 3 residues ahead of the CDR3 end, with the missing end drawn from the germline J gene. The J segment lost 4 bases and the V segment lost 4 bases, leaving 9 bases of the junction unmatched. The CDR3 contains 17 residues. Looked up from germline, CDR1 is KGHSH and CDR2 is LQKENI.

This clone has a count of ten or more. CDR3 loop: CASSTDRGYEQYF. CDR3 DNA, as far as it was read: TGTGCCAGCTCCACTGACAGGGGCTACGAG. J is TRBJ2-7 and V is TRBV18; 8 nucleotides align to TRBD1. The read ends 3 residues shy of where the CDR3 ends; the end is completed using the germline J gene. The CDR3 contains 13 residues. Trimming took 6 bases from V and 3 from J; bases not matched to a gene: 4. Germline V gene sequence: CDR1 KGHSH, CDR2 LQKENI.